These T cell receptor beta chains were read from a single sample in a study of blood T cell repertoires in COVID-19. This table comes from immunoSEQ multiplex PCR, and its TCRdb copy is limited to in-frame clones, with some not included. The data contain 110,000 or so clones, more than 75% of them singletons. What was sequenced was peripheral blood. The receptors come from a woman in her 40s with acute or convalescent COVID-19. The CDR3 runs from the conserved cysteine through the conserved F or W. The order of the fields is V gene, J gene, clone size, D gene, CDR3 DNA, CDR3 protein. A D gene is named only where the DNA matches it firmly. Only part of the rows carry a size: once, few, many, or a class if the clone is expanded.

>TRBV7-6|TRBJ2-7|few|-
TGTGCCAGCAGCTCGCAACCCCAGGGATCCTACGAGCAGTACTTC
CASSSQPQGSYEQYF
>TRBV30|TRBJ1-4|-|TRBD1
TGTGCCTGGAGTGGAACCGGGACAGGGGCCGGGGTAAAACTGTTTTTT
CAWSGTGTGAGVKLFF
>TRBV5-4|TRBJ2-1|-|-
TGTGCCAGCAGCTTGGACTCAACTTCCTACAATGAGCAGTTCTTC
CASSLDSTSYNEQFF
>TRBV9|TRBJ1-1|few|-
TGTGCCAGCAGCGTAGACAGGTGGAACACTGAAGCTTTCTTT
CASSVDRWNTEAFF
>TRBV7-2|TRBJ2-3|-|TRBD1
TGTGCCAGCAGCGCCCGACAGGGACGCACAGATACGCAGTATTTT
CASSARQGRTDTQYF
>TRBV7-2|TRBJ1-2|-|-
TGTGCCAGCAGCTCCACGTGGACAGAAAACTATGGCTACACCTTC
CASSSTWTENYGYTF
>TRBV30|TRBJ1-1|-|-
TGTGCCTGGAGCGGACGGGGTGAAGCTTTCTTT
CAWSGRGEAFF
>TRBV6-5|TRBJ2-1|-|TRBD1
TGTGCCAGCAGTTACGGGACAGGGAGCTACAATGAGCAGTTCTTC
CASSYGTGSYNEQFF
>TRBV24-1|TRBJ2-3|-|TRBD1
TGTGCCACCAGTGACGACACGGGGACAGGGGGGATAGATACGCAGTATTTT
CATSDDTGTGGIDTQYF
>TRBV5-5|TRBJ1-5|-|TRBD1
TGTGCCAGCAGCTCCGGACAGGGGGCAAGCAATCAGCCCCAGCATTTT
CASSSGQGASNQPQHF
>TRBV12-3/TRBV12-4|TRBJ1-1|-|-
TGTGCCACCCGGCGGACTGAAGCTTTCTTT
CATRRTEAFF
>TRBV5-1|TRBJ1-6|few|-
TGCGCCAGCAGCTTTCGTCAGGGCTATTCACCCCTCCACTTT
CASSFRQGYSPLHF
>TRBV7-9|TRBJ2-5|-|TRBD2
TGTGCCAGCAGCTTAATGGCTAGCGGGGGGGCAGAGACCCAGTACTTC
CASSLMASGGAETQYF
>TRBV20-1|TRBJ2-5|-|-
TGCAGTGCTAAAACGGGGGCCCAGTACTTC
CSAKTGAQYF
>TRBV19|TRBJ2-3|-|TRBD2
TGTGCCAGTAGTGGACTAGACCGTCTCACAGATACGCAGTATTTT
CASSGLDRLTDTQYF
>TRBV25-1|TRBJ2-3|once|-
TGTGCCAGCAGTGAAGCGTCAAGGAGGGATACGCAGTATTTT
CASSEASRRDTQYF
>TRBV2|TRBJ1-2|-|TRBD1
TGTGCCAGCCGTGGACAGGCCGGCCGGGTAGGAGGCTACACCTTC
CASRGQAGRVGGYTF
>TRBV5-1|TRBJ2-1|-|TRBD1
TGCGCCAGCAGCTTGGACAGGGGTGGCAATGAGCAGTTCTTC
CASSLDRGGNEQFF
>TRBV5-1|TRBJ2-5|few|-
TGCGCCAGCAGCTTGGGCGTTCAGGGGCAAGAGACCCAGTACTTC
CASSLGVQGQETQYF
>TRBV30|TRBJ1-2|-|TRBD1
TGTGCCTGGAGCGACAGGGGGCCGCAGTACTATGGCTACACCTTC
CAWSDRGPQYYGYTF
>TRBV4-2|TRBJ1-2|-|-
TGTGCCAGCAGCCCCCTCCCTAACTATGGCTACACCTTC
CASSPLPNYGYTF
>TRBV5-1|TRBJ2-7|few|-
TGCGCCAGCAGCACCCCCGACAGCTTGCAGTACTTC
CASSTPDSLQYF
>TRBV14|TRBJ1-3|-|-
TGTGCCAGCAGCCGAGGGGGATGGATATCTGGAAACACCATATATTTT
CASSRGGWISGNTIYF